This is a list of T cell receptor beta chains from one sample in a study of STAT5B mutations in CD4+ large granular lymphocyte leukemia. Only in-frame clones appear in the TCRdb table, and some are missing; sequencing was by immunoSEQ multiplex PCR. Of about 30,000 clones listed, roughly three quarters are singletons. Sequencing used CD4+ T cells from blood buffy coats. The receptor set was obtained from a human donor in good health. CDR3s include the opening cysteine and the closing phenylalanine or tryptophan. The D gene is left open where the match is weak. A row's size may be missing; if present it is once, few, many or a size class.

J: TRBJ2-5; V: TRBV5-1; size: .; D: TRBD2; DNA: TGCGCCAGCAGCTTGTGGGCACTAGCGGGAGGAGGAAGGTCCCAAGAGACCCAGTACTTC; CDR3: CASSLWALAGGGRSQETQYF
J: TRBJ2-3; V: TRBV7-9; size: .; D: TRBD1; DNA: TGTGCCAGCAGCTTAAGGGGACAGGCATCCCGCTTTAGCACAGATACGCAGTATTTT; CDR3: CASSLRGQASRFSTDTQYF
J: TRBJ2-5; V: TRBV25-1; size: .; D: TRBD2; DNA: TGTGCCAGCAGTGGACCTAATTATAGCGGGAGGGGAGAGACCCAGTACTTC; CDR3: CASSGPNYSGRGETQYF
J: TRBJ2-1; V: TRBV19; size: .; D: TRBD2; DNA: TGTGCCAGTAGTATGGGGTCTAGCGGGAGGGCCATCAATGAGCAGTTCTTC; CDR3: CASSMGSSGRAINEQFF
J: TRBJ2-7; V: TRBV15; size: .; D: TRBD1; DNA: TGTGCCACCAGCGTGGGGACAGGGAATACCTACGAGCAGTACTTC; CDR3: CATSVGTGNTYEQYF
J: TRBJ2-1; V: TRBV6-6; size: .; D: TRBD1; DNA: TGTGCCAGCAGCGAAGGGACAGGGGGTGGGAATGAGCAGTTCTTC; CDR3: CASSEGTGGGNEQFF
J: TRBJ2-1; V: TRBV5-5; size: .; D: .; DNA: TGTGCCAGCAGCTTGGAACTATTTAATGAGCAGTTCTTC; CDR3: CASSLELFNEQFF
J: TRBJ2-2; V: TRBV7-9; size: .; D: .; DNA: TGTGCCAGCAGCTTAGCGAGGGGAAACACCGGGGAGCTGTTTTTT; CDR3: CASSLARGNTGELFF
J: TRBJ2-7; V: TRBV9; size: few; D: .; DNA: TGTGCCAGCAGCGTAGAAGGTCGAGGGCGCGAGCAGTACTTC; CDR3: CASSVEGRGREQYF
J: TRBJ2-7; V: TRBV20-1; size: .; D: .; DNA: TGCAGTGCTAGATCCATTTACGAGCAGTACTTC; CDR3: CSARSIYEQYF
J: TRBJ1-2; V: TRBV4-1; size: .; D: .; DNA: TGCGCCAGCAGCCAAGAGACAGTTTTAGAAGGGTATGGCTACACCTTC; CDR3: CASSQETVLEGYGYTF
J: TRBJ2-5; V: TRBV28; size: .; D: .; DNA: TGTGCCAGCAGTCCCAGGCCTCGGGAGACCCAGTACTTC; CDR3: CASSPRPRETQYF
J: TRBJ1-2; V: TRBV30; size: .; D: .; DNA: TGTGCCGGAGTCGAGGGGCACTCTTTCTATGGCTACACCTTC; CDR3: CAGVEGHSFYGYTF
J: TRBJ2-2; V: TRBV18; size: .; D: .; DNA: TGTGCCAGCTCACCCGGCAGGCGTAACACCGGGGAGCTGTTTTTT; CDR3: CASSPGRRNTGELFF
J: TRBJ2-3; V: TRBV11-2; size: .; D: TRBD2; DNA: TGTGCCAGCAGCCTGGGACTAGCCGCAGATACGCAGTATTTT; CDR3: CASSLGLAADTQYF
J: TRBJ1-3; V: TRBV9; size: .; D: .; DNA: TGTGCCAGCAGCCCCGGGTCCCAGCCCTCTGGAAACACCATATATTTT; CDR3: CASSPGSQPSGNTIYF
J: TRBJ1-6; V: TRBV4-3; size: .; D: .; DNA: TGCGCCAGCAGCCGGCAGGCGGAGTCACCCCTCCACTTT; CDR3: CASSRQAESPLHF
J: TRBJ1-1; V: TRBV7-9; size: few; D: .; DNA: TGTGCCAGCAGCCGACAGGAGGGTGGAGCTTTCTTT; CDR3: CASSRQEGGAFF
J: TRBJ1-5; V: TRBV5-1; size: few; D: .; DNA: TGCGCCAGCAGCCCGGAAGGGGCGCGGAATCAGCCCCAGCATTTT; CDR3: CASSPEGARNQPQHF
J: TRBJ1-2; V: TRBV6-5; size: .; D: .; DNA: TGTGCCAGCAGTTACCGTCGGGGAGTTAACTATGGCTACACCTTC; CDR3: CASSYRRGVNYGYTF
J: TRBJ2-2; V: TRBV11-2; size: .; D: TRBD1; DNA: TGTGCCAGCAGCGCGCCGGGACAGGGGAACACCGGGGAGCTGTTTTTT; CDR3: CASSAPGQGNTGELFF
J: TRBJ2-7; V: TRBV7-2; size: .; D: .; DNA: TGTGCCAGCAGCTTAGATCCGGGCTTAGCCTACGAGCAGTACTTC; CDR3: CASSLDPGLAYEQYF
J: TRBJ1-2; V: TRBV5-6; size: .; D: .; DNA: TGTGCCAGCAGCTTGGGGGCGCGGGGCCTCAACTATGGCTACACCTTC; CDR3: CASSLGARGLNYGYTF
J: TRBJ1-1; V: TRBV5-6; size: .; D: .; DNA: TGTGCCAGCAGCTTGAGTCGTTACTTGAACACTGAAGCTTTCTTT; CDR3: CASSLSRYLNTEAFF